The clone carrying this T cell receptor (beta chain) was observed at least ten times. The data belong to a study of regulatory T cells in long-lasting Graves disease. Overall study context: Freshly diagnosed Graves' patients had used antithyroid drugs for under 3 months.

Stated time point: newly diagnosed GD, antithyroid drugs for less than 3 months. There was RNA extracted from PBMCs, and the TCR library was made from it. In this cohort, patients came from an endocrinology department located in Xi'an, China. With 5 bases clipped from V and 0 bases from J, the junction kept 2 bases outside the gene matches. CDR1 and CDR2 (germline): DFQATT, SNEGSKA (reference sequence). The CDR3 length is 14 residues. Building of the TCR beta libraries involved iRepertoire HTBI primers and Arm-PCR of CDR3 regions. From the multiplex PCR reads, TCRdb called clonotypes with MiXCR, one entry per CDR3 protein. The table lists approximately 350,000 distinct CDR3 sequences, 15% to 20% of them singletons. The same data also contributed to another study, on T cells in Graves' hyperthyroidism and ophthalmopathy.

The clonotype comes from a woman aged 18-35 years with Graves disease. The sequenced sample was peripheral blood mononuclear cells (PBMCs), obtained at new diagnosis, from a patient treated with antithyroid drugs. The chain links TRBV20-1 to TRBJ2-3; 10 bases line up with TRBD2. The CDR3 sequence: CSAVSGRSTDTQYF. The CDR3 DNA reads TGCAGTGCTGTTAGCGGGAGGAGCACAGATACGCAGTATTTT.